This T cell receptor beta chain came from a study of blood T cell repertoires in COVID-19. Turning to the study itself: T cells, B-cell-depleted T cells, or PBMCs supplied cDNA or gDNA.

Study members were between roughly 18 and 100 years old and lived in fewer than 30 US regions. Assignment of participants to cohorts was predicated upon participant-reported clinical history. Recovered status in Cohort 3 required two negative PCRs, clearance, or symptom resolution. With regard to this clone: The sample holds other DNA sequences that translate to the same CDR3.

The assay was immunoSEQ multiplex PCR, and TCRdb's table has in-frame clones only and misses some. The sample records roughly 500,000 clones, more than 75% being singletons. The sample taken for sequencing was PBMCs or T cells enriched from blood (not recorded which). This TCR was sampled from a woman aged 40 to 55 who had recovered from COVID-19.

The CDR3 bases are TGTGCCAGCAGCGTTGCGGGGGACACTGAAGCTTTCTTT. It specifies CASSVAGDTEAFF. V and J are TRBV9 and TRBJ1-1, with a weak D call TRBD1 (5 bases). Germline values: CDR1 SGDLS, CDR2 YYNGEE. The CDR3 is 13 residues long. V gave up 2 bases and J gave up 3 bases, with 8 bases separating them. Supplemented by reference TRBV9 and TRBJ1-1, the full variable domain reads DSGVTQTPKHLITATGQRVTLRCSPRSGDLSVYWYQQSLDQGLQFLIQYYNGEERAKGNILERFSAQQFPDLHSELNLSSLELGDSALYFCASSVAGDTEAFFGQGTRLTVV.